The T cell receptor beta chain described here comes from a study of cytomegalovirus exposure and HLA in healthy donors. TCRdb's table, derived via immunoSEQ multiplex PCR, lists solely in-frame clones and lacks some. The sample includes over 120,000 clones, 87% of them seen just once. Study findings and constraints: Many donors shared some public TCRs, even though most TCR sequences were rare. Both high specificity and high sensitivity reportedly marked the classifier's diagnosis of cytomegalovirus status. TCR clusters originating in the first cohort tended to co-occur in the roughly 120 validation repertoires, according to a later analysis.

In this sample, this clone turned up once. Its antigen is unknown. One end of the junction does not line up with germline, which may come from a read error. The receptor was isolated from a man between 18 and 29 years old in good health and CMV-seropositive. The sample comprised PBMCs.

In nucleotides, the CDR3 is TGTGCCATAAGTGAACGGGAGATCCTACCCGAGCAGTACTTC. It codes for CAISEREILPEQYF. The chain couples TRBV10-3 to TRBJ2-7, with D maybe TRBD2 (6 bases). The CDR3 sequence is 14 residues long. The germline V gene has CDR1 ENHRY and CDR2 SYGVKD.